This entry describes one T cell receptor (beta chain). Antigen: not known. Treatment reported: roughly 20 received Ad26.COV2.S at low or high dose, single or two shots; several received placebo; per-sample allocation not given. The samples date from day 63 after the first vaccine or placebo injection. Produced via immunoSEQ multiplex PCR; TCRdb's table is partial and in-frame only. This sample has some 480,000 clones, with approximately 88% found just once. CDR3 length: 13 residues. Germline values: CDR1 SNHLY, CDR2 FYNNEI. V dropped 6 bases and J dropped 6 bases, with 11 bases sitting between them. The data stem from a study of Ad26.COV2.S vaccination and SARS-CoV-2 variants. General study findings and limits: TCR breadth and depth analyses may have underestimated total T cell responses. Recipients of either vaccine or placebo displayed similar breadth of non-spike TCRs.

This receptor was identified in a person aged 18-65 years who received the Ad26.COV2.S COVID-19 vaccine or a placebo. The chain uses TRBV2 and TRBJ2-2, with D maybe TRBD2 (6 bases). The sample consisted of peripheral blood, taken in a trial of Ad26.COV2.S vaccine versus placebo. CDR3 sequence reads: CASRVLAPGELFF. The CDR3 DNA follows: TGTGCCAGCAGGGTACTAGCCCCCGGGGAGCTGTTTTTT.